A single sample gave rise to the 16 T cell receptor beta chains below, sequenced in a study of T cell responses to AZD1222 COVID-19 vaccine. TCRdb's copy holds only in-frame clones and misses some; the assay was immunoSEQ multiplex PCR. In the table there are around 150,000 clones, roughly 92% of which are singletons. Sample: peripheral blood, taken 28 days after the second AZD1222 dose. Every receptor here comes from an adult who received the AZD1222 COVID-19 vaccine.

This clone was counted between two and nine times. V and J are TRBV12-3 or TRBV12-4 and TRBJ1-2, with D maybe TRBD1 (5 bases). The CDR3 totals 13 residues. V gave up 5 bases and J gave up 7 bases, with 14 bases separating them. DNA for the CDR3: TGTGCCAGCAGTACTCAGGGTTTACGTGGCTACACCTTC. This encodes CASSTQGLRGYTF.

The chain carries TRBV28 and TRBJ2-3; possibly TRBD1 for D (5 bases). The CDR3 spans 16 residues. The germline gives CDR1 MDHEN, CDR2 SYDVKM. V was trimmed by 4 bases and J by 6 bases, leaving 20 bases between them. This CDR3 is CASSSPAGALFDTQYF. In DNA form, the CDR3 reads TGTGCCAGCAGTTCCCCGGCTGGGGCCCTTTTTGATACGCAGTATTTT.

The gene calls are TRBV3-1 (or the pseudogene TRBV3-2) and TRBJ2-7, with a tentative D call TRBD2 (6 bases). This CDR3 contains 15 residues. Germline CDR1 and CDR2: LGHDT and YNNKEL (reference sequence). V lost 4 bases to trimming and J lost 9 bases, with 22 bases between them. CDR3 DNA sequence: TGTGCCAGCAGCCGATCCTCCGGGACTCGGAGTTGGCAGTACTTC. Translation gives CASSRSSGTRSWQYF.

V gene TRBV28 combines with J gene TRBJ1-5; TRBD1 agrees at 7 bases. With V trimmed by 5 bases and J by 2 bases, 3 bases remained unmatched. Looked up from germline, CDR1 is MDHEN and CDR2 is SYDVKM. The CDR3 length is 14 residues. CDR3 in DNA: TGTGCCAGCAGTATCACAGGGGGCAATCAGCCCCAGCATTTT. Translated, it gives CASSITGGNQPQHF.

This sequence joins TRBV18 and TRBJ2-1; 8 bases line up with TRBD1. The germline gives CDR1 KGHSH, CDR2 LQKENI. Trimming took 2 bases from V and 3 from J; bases not matched to a gene: 3. The CDR3 sequence is 15 residues long. CDR3 sequence reads: CASSPGDRFYNEQFF. The CDR3 region has the DNA TGTGCCAGCTCACCAGGGGACAGGTTCTACAATGAGCAGTTCTTC.

The chain joins TRBV10-3 to TRBJ2-1; no clear D. Trimming shortened V by 0 bases and J by 3 bases, and 12 bases separated the two germline ends. Per the germline V gene, CDR1 is ENHRY and CDR2 is SYGVKD. The CDR3 totals 16 residues. DNA for the CDR3: TGTGCCATCAGTGAGTCAAGGGCAGGCCGCTACAATGAGCAGTTCTTC. Its translation: CAISESRAGRYNEQFF.

This rearrangement joins TRBV6-5 to TRBJ2-7, with D perhaps TRBD1 (6 bases). V was shortened by 4 bases and J by 4 bases, with 17 bases between the two germline ends. This CDR3 region has 15 residues. Germline V gives CDR1 MNHEY, CDR2 SVGAGI. This CDR3 is CASSFGTGMGYEQYF. In DNA form, the CDR3 reads TGTGCCAGCAGTTTCGGTACAGGGATGGGATACGAGCAGTACTTC.

The chain carries TRBV5-1 and TRBJ2-1; TRBD2 agrees at 12 bases. CDR3 length: 16 residues. Germline values: CDR1 SGHRS, CDR2 YFSETQ. Trimming at V came to 4 bases and at J to 1 base, leaving 3 bases not matched to a gene. The CDR3 region has the DNA TGCGCCAGCAGCGACGGACTAGCGGGATCCTACAATGAGCAGTTCTTC. This codes for CASSDGLAGSYNEQFF.

This chain links TRBV28 with TRBJ1-4; D gene unclear. V lost 3 bases, J lost 8 bases, and 16 bases lay in between. Germline V gene sequence: CDR1 MDHEN, CDR2 SYDVKM. The CDR3 covers 15 residues. CDR3 in DNA: TGTGCCAGCAGTTTCCTTGCAGTTACTTGGGAAAAACTGTTTTTT. Protein product: CASSFLAVTWEKLFF.

This clone has just a few counts. The rearrangement links TRBV11-2 to TRBJ2-1; 8 nucleotides match TRBD2. Germline loops: CDR1 SGHAT, CDR2 FQNNGV. CDR3 length: 16 residues. The V and J ends lost 5 bases and 5 bases, in that order; junction bases with no gene match: 11. Here the CDR3 DNA reads TGTGCCAGCAGCCTCCGCGGTAGCGGGACTGACAATGAGCAGTTCTTC. This encodes CASSLRGSGTDNEQFF.

The chain carries TRBV7-8 and TRBJ2-5, with TRBD2 identical over 15 bases. Germline loops: CDR1 SGHVS, CDR2 FQNEAQ. J lost 4 bases, V lost 0 bases, and 18 bases had no gene match. CDR3 length equals 22 residues. The CDR3 nucleotides read TGTGCCAGCAGCTTAGCGGCCGGGATCGGACTAGCGGGAGGGCCGGTGTCAGAGACCCAGTACTTC. This codes for CASSLAAGIGLAGGPVSETQYF.

This clone was seen a single time. The CDR3 is CASRGQGEGTEAFF. DNA of the CDR3: TGTGCCAGCAGGGGACAGGGGGAGGGCACTGAAGCTTTCTTT. V usage is TRBV28 and J usage is TRBJ1-1; 11 bases are a match to TRBD1. The CDR3 has 14 residues. Per the germline V gene, CDR1 is MDHEN and CDR2 is SYDVKM. V shed 6 bases and J 4 bases; nucleotides not matched to a gene: 4.

This clone was counted between two and nine times. This rearrangement joins TRBV18 to TRBJ2-2; no clear D. This CDR3 comprises 12 residues. CDR1 KGHSH and CDR2 LQKENI come from the germline V gene. Trimming took 3 bases from V and 5 from J, leaving 4 bases between them. The CDR3 region is CASSPGTGELFF. The CDR3 coding sequence is TGTGCCAGCTCACCGGGTACCGGGGAGCTGTTTTTT.

The chain carries TRBV28 and TRBJ1-2; 7 bases line up with TRBD1. The CDR3 extends over 13 amino acids. The V segment lost 6 bases and the J segment 8 bases; nucleotides outside the gene matches: 9. The germline gives CDR1 MDHEN, CDR2 SYDVKM. The CDR3 region is CASSERQGSGYTF. The CDR3 DNA follows: TGTGCCAGCAGCGAAAGACAGGGAAGCGGCTACACCTTC.

The chain uses TRBV6-5 and TRBJ1-5; no clear D. The CDR3 is 14 residues long. From germline, CDR1 is MNHEY and CDR2 SVGAGI. With 6 bases removed from V and 0 bases from J, the gap between germline ends came to 9 bases. The CDR3 nucleotides read TGTGCCAGCAGCTCCTCGACTAGCAATCAGCCCCAGCATTTT. Its translation: CASSSSTSNQPQHF.

V and J are TRBV2 and TRBJ2-7, with unresolved D. The CDR3 spans 13 residues. Germline V CDR1 and CDR2: SNHLY, FYNNEI. Trimming removed 4 bases from V and 2 bases from J, with 9 bases in between. CDR3 DNA sequence: TGTGCCAGCAGTGCTGACGGAACCTACGAGCAGTACTTC. It codes for CASSADGTYEQYF.